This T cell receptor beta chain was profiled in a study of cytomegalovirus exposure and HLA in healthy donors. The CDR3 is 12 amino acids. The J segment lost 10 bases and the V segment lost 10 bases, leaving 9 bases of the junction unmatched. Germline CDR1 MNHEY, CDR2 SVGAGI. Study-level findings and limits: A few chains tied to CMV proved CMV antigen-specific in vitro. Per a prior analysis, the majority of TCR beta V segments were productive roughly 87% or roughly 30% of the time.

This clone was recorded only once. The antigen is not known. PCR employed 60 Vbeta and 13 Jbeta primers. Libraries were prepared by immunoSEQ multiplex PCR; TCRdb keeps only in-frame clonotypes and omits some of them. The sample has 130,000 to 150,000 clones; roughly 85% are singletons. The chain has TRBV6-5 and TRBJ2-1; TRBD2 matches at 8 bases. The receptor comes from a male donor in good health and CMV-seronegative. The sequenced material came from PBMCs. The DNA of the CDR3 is TGTGCCACAGGTGTAGCGGGACGCGAGCAGTTCTTC. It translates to CATGVAGREQFF.